This entry lists 22 T cell receptor beta chains sequenced from one sample in a study of identifying expanded T cells in peripheral blood. Generated by immunoSEQ multiplex PCR, the TCRdb table keeps only in-frame clones and is missing some. The data show about 82,000 clones, roughly 90% seen once. The sample comprised blood. The origin of the receptors is a person between 18 and 75 years old in good health.

V and J are TRBV5-4 and TRBJ2-2, with 7 bases that match TRBD1. Germline CDR1 and CDR2: SGHNT and YYREEE (reference sequence). The CDR3 covers 19 residues. V gave up 3 bases and J gave up 0 bases; unmatched junction bases: 14. This chain's CDR3 is CASSSDKTGNYPNTGELFF. CDR3 nucleotides: TGTGCCAGCAGCTCAGACAAGACAGGGAACTACCCGAACACCGGGGAGCTGTTTTTT.

The chain is built from TRBV7-3 and TRBJ2-3, with D possibly TRBD2 on 6 matching bases. Trimming took off 2 bases at V and 0 bases at J, with 12 bases between the two ends. This CDR3 contains 16 residues. Germline V gene lookup returns CDR1 SGHTA and CDR2 FQGTGA. In DNA, the CDR3 is TGTGCCAGCAGCTTATTCGGGGGAGAAAGCACAGATACGCAGTATTTT. Protein sequence: CASSLFGGESTDTQYF.

This chain links TRBV18 with TRBJ2-6, with 8 bases identical to TRBD1. Germline loops: CDR1 KGHSH, CDR2 LQKENI. The CDR3 covers 21 residues. Unmatched junction bases numbered 15, after V lost 2 bases and J lost 0 bases. This CDR3 is CASSPFPPSGTGGSGANVLTF. CDR3 DNA sequence: TGTGCCAGCTCACCATTCCCCCCGTCCGGGACAGGTGGCTCTGGGGCCAACGTCCTGACTTTC.

The chain recombines TRBV5-1 with TRBJ2-3; 8 nucleotides line up with TRBD1. Germline V gene sequence: CDR1 SGHRS, CDR2 YFSETQ. There are 15 residues in the CDR3. Germline trimming cut 4 bases from V and 1 base from J; bases unmatched to any gene: 5. The CDR3 DNA is TGCGCCAGCAGCCCGGGACAGGAGGGCACAGATACGCAGTATTTT. This codes for CASSPGQEGTDTQYF. Together with reference TRBV5-1 and TRBJ2-3, the CDR3 gives the full variable domain: KAGVTQTPRYLIKTRGQQVTLSCSPISGHRSVSWYQQTPGQGLQFLFEYFSETQRNKGNFPGRFSGRQFSNSRSEMNVSTLELGDSALYLCASSPGQEGTDTQYFGPGTRLTVL.

The V and J genes are TRBV18 and TRBJ1-4; no clear D. The length of the CDR3 is 14 residues. With 3 bases removed from V and 2 bases from J, the gap between germline ends came to 7 bases. Germline values: CDR1 KGHSH, CDR2 LQKENI. The CDR3 loop reads CASSPEMTNEKLFF. For the CDR3, the DNA is TGTGCCAGCTCACCGGAGATGACTAATGAAAAACTGTTTTTT.

V and J are TRBV11-1 and TRBJ1-3; D is undetermined. The CDR3 is 12 amino acids. The ends were cut back, 2 bases at V and 4 bases at J, with 3 bases in the middle. CDR1 SGHAT and CDR2 FQDESV come from the germline V gene (reference sequence). This CDR3 is CASSLTGNTIYF. The CDR3 DNA reads as TGTGCCAGCAGCTTAACCGGAAACACCATATATTTT.

V gene TRBV29-1 combines with J gene TRBJ1-2; unclear D gene. V lost 6 bases and J 3 bases, leaving 8 bases between the germline ends. Germline values: CDR1 SQVTM, CDR2 ANQGSEA. There are 11 residues in the CDR3. Here the CDR3 reads CSVWTDYGYTF. The DNA of the CDR3 is TGCAGCGTCTGGACGGACTATGGCTACACCTTC.

V and J are TRBV29-1 and TRBJ2-3; D might be TRBD1 (6 bases). The CDR3 is made up of 13 amino acids. Germline CDR1 reads SQVTM; CDR2 reads ANQGSEA. Trimming pared 5 bases from V and 6 bases from J, leaving 15 bases between. The CDR3 region has the DNA TGCAGCGTTATACAGGGAACAAGCGATACGCAGTATTTT. As protein: CSVIQGTSDTQYF.

J is TRBJ2-5 and V is TRBV2; TRBD2 aligns across 7 bases. The ends lost 4 bases at V and 5 bases at J; junction bases unmatched: 7. The CDR3 length is 14 residues. Germline V gene data show CDR1 as SNHLY and CDR2 as FYNNEI. The CDR3 nucleotides are TGTGCCAGCAGTGGAGCGGGGATTGGTGAGACCCAGTACTTC. It specifies CASSGAGIGETQYF.

V gene TRBV18 combines with J gene TRBJ1-2; D not certain. This CDR3 has 14 amino acids. With 6 bases removed from V and 4 bases from J, the gap between germline ends came to 15 bases. Per the germline V gene, CDR1 is KGHSH and CDR2 is LQKENI. CDR3 nucleotides: TGTGCCAGCTCCCGCGTTCCGGAGAGCTATGGCTACACCTTC. It codes for CASSRVPESYGYTF.

The genes are TRBV2 and TRBJ1-5, with D possibly TRBD1 on 6 matching bases. The CDR3 has 13 amino acids. CDR1 is SNHLY, CDR2 FYNNEI, per germline. The V end was cut by 8 bases, the J end by 4 bases, with 12 bases between. CDR3 nucleotides: TGTGCCAGCGGCGAGACAGGTAATCAGCCCCAGCATTTT. Translated, it gives CASGETGNQPQHF. Together with reference TRBV2 and TRBJ1-5, the CDR3 gives the full variable domain: EPEVTQTPSHQVTQMGQEVILRCVPISNHLYFYWYRQILGQKVEFLVSFYNNEISEKSEIFDDQFSVERPDGSNFTLKIRSTKLEDSAMYFCASGETGNQPQHFGDGTRLSIL.

The chain recombines TRBV27 with TRBJ2-1; D remains ambiguous. Germline assignment: CDR1 MNHEY and CDR2 SMNVEV (reference sequence). The CDR3 loop spans 11 amino acids. Between the trimmed V and J ends, which lost 6 bases and 7 bases, there was a span of 7 bases. For the CDR3, the DNA is TGTGCCAGCAGATCTAGAAATGAGCAGTTCTTC. This translates into CASRSRNEQFF.

The rearrangement joins TRBV9 to TRBJ2-3; D call uncertain. V dropped 1 base and J dropped 6 bases, with 12 bases sitting between them. The CDR3 totals 14 residues. The germline V gene encodes CDR1 SGDLS and CDR2 YYNGEE. Here the CDR3 DNA reads TGTGCCAGCAGCGTAAGGCCGACCGGGGATACGCAGTATTTT. Translating gives CASSVRPTGDTQYF. Supplemented by reference TRBV9 and TRBJ2-3, the full variable domain reads DSGVTQTPKHLITATGQRVTLRCSPRSGDLSVYWYQQSLDQGLQFLIQYYNGEERAKGNILERFSAQQFPDLHSELNLSSLELGDSALYFCASSVRPTGDTQYFGPGTRLTVL.

The chain recombines TRBV5-1 with TRBJ2-1, with 7 bases identical to TRBD1. CDR3 length: 15 amino acids. Per the germline V gene, CDR1 is SGHRS and CDR2 is YFSETQ. The ends lost 1 base at V and 2 bases at J; junction bases unmatched: 3. The CDR3 spells CASSLRGHTYNEQFF. The DNA of the CDR3 is TGCGCCAGCAGCTTGAGGGGGCATACCTACAATGAGCAGTTCTTC. The full variable domain, its missing parts supplied by reference TRBV5-1 and TRBJ2-1, is KAGVTQTPRYLIKTRGQQVTLSCSPISGHRSVSWYQQTPGQGLQFLFEYFSETQRNKGNFPGRFSGRQFSNSRSEMNVSTLELGDSALYLCASSLRGHTYNEQFFGPGTRLTVL.

The V gene is TRBV18, the J gene TRBJ2-1; a weak D match, TRBD2 (6 bases). Per germline, CDR1 KGHSH and CDR2 LQKENI. The V end was cut by 2 bases, the J end by 9 bases, with 14 bases between. The length of the CDR3 is 14 residues. The CDR3 coding sequence is TGTGCCAGCTCACCAAGCGGAGGGCGGAGTGAGCAGTTCTTC. It translates to CASSPSGGRSEQFF.

The CDR3 bases are TGTGCCAGCAGACCAAGGGCAGGGGCGACCATATATTTT. This translates into CASRPRAGATIYF. This chain links TRBV5-6 with TRBJ1-3; D is perhaps TRBD1 (6 bases). V lost 5 bases to trimming and J lost 10 bases, with 16 bases between them. Germline V gives CDR1 SGHDT, CDR2 YYEEEE. CDR3 length: 13 residues.

V gene TRBV6-5 combines with J gene TRBJ1-5, with TRBD1 matching over 9 bases. CDR3 length equals 15 residues. After removal of 4 bases from V and 6 bases from J, the junction contained 7 bases not matched to a gene. CDR1 MNHEY and CDR2 SVGAGI come from the germline V gene. For the CDR3, the DNA is TGTGCCAGCAGTTCGGACAGGGGTTGGTCTCAGCCCCAGCATTTT. Amino acids: CASSSDRGWSQPQHF.

The chain's CDR3 is CASSITEGQFTKAFF. CDR3 nucleotides: TGTGCCAGTAGTATCACCGAGGGACAGTTCACGAAAGCTTTCTTT. The chain is built from TRBV19 and TRBJ1-1; 7 bases line up with TRBD1. The germline gives CDR1 LNHDA, CDR2 SQIVND (reference sequence). This CDR3 has 15 amino acids. Unmatched junction bases numbered 13, after V lost 3 bases and J lost 9 bases.

This chain uses TRBV7-9 with TRBJ2-7; perhaps TRBD1 as D (5 bases). Germline-derived CDR1 and CDR2 are SEHNR and FQNEAQ (reference sequence). The CDR3 extends over 13 amino acids. V was clipped by 6 bases and J by 9 bases, with 18 bases between them. In DNA, the CDR3 is TGTGCCAGCAGGCTAGGGGCGGCGGAGTTGCAGTACTTC. This encodes CASRLGAAELQYF.

This chain joins TRBV18 and TRBJ1-1; D is ambiguous. The V end lost 1 base, the J end lost 0 bases, and 0 bases lay between the germline ends. CDR1 is KGHSH and CDR2 is LQKENI in the germline V gene. This CDR3 is built from 12 residues. The CDR3 nucleotides read TGTGCCAGCTCACCACTGAACACTGAAGCTTTCTTT. Its protein is CASSPLNTEAFF.

The V gene is TRBV14, the J gene TRBJ1-2, with 8 bases lining up with TRBD1. Germline-derived CDR1 and CDR2 are SGHDN and FVKESK. CDR3 size: 15 residues. With V trimmed by 5 bases and J by 7 bases, 12 bases remained unmatched. CDR3 nucleotides: TGTGCCAGCAGCGCCCGACAGGGGATAGTTAGTGGCTACACCTTC. Residues: CASSARQGIVSGYTF.

DNA of the CDR3: TGTGCCAGCAGCCACGGACAGGGGGCAAATTCACCCCTCCACTTT. This codes for CASSHGQGANSPLHF. The chain combines TRBV6-1 with TRBJ1-6, with 11 bases aligning to TRBD1. The J segment lost 7 bases and the V segment lost 6 bases, leaving 5 bases of the junction unmatched. Germline V gives CDR1 MNHNS, CDR2 SASEGT. The CDR3 consists of 15 residues.